Presented here are 30 T cell receptor beta chains from one specimen sequenced in a study of T cell responses to AZD1222 COVID-19 vaccine. The data were produced by immunoSEQ multiplex PCR, yet TCRdb's version contains in-frame clones alone and is incomplete. The table records approximately 100,000 clones, roughly nine tenths of them present only once. Source: peripheral blood, taken on day 0 of MenACWY control vaccination. All receptors come from an adult in good health.

This chain uses TRBV5-1 with TRBJ2-7; no reliable D call. V lost 0 bases and J lost 2, with 9 bases in between. The CDR3 length is 14 residues. In germline, CDR1 is SGHRS, CDR2 YFSETQ. CDR3 coding DNA: TGCGCCAGCAGCTTGGGTCTCTGGACCTACGAGCAGTACTTC. It codes for CASSLGLWTYEQYF.

The V call is TRBV24-1, the J call TRBJ2-7, with 9 bases aligning to TRBD1. This CDR3 spans 15 amino acids. J gave up 5 bases and V 0 bases, and 4 bases lay outside the gene matches. Germline V gives CDR1 KGHDR, CDR2 SFDVKD. The CDR3 region has the DNA TGTGCCACCAGTGATTTGACAGGGGGCGAGGACGAGCAGTACTTC. Translated, it gives CATSDLTGGEDEQYF.

The chain combines TRBV5-4 with TRBJ1-4; D possibly corresponds to TRBD1 (6 bases). The CDR3 spans 14 residues. V dropped 4 bases and J dropped 4 bases, with 11 bases sitting between them. The germline V gene has CDR1 SGHNT and CDR2 YYREEE (reference sequence). This chain's CDR3 is CASSIRDINEKLFF. CDR3 DNA sequence: TGTGCCAGCAGCATCCGGGACATTAATGAAAAACTGTTTTTT.

The chain's CDR3 is CASSLGTGLTDTQYF. CDR3 DNA sequence: TGTGCCAGCAGCCTGGGGACAGGTCTTACAGATACGCAGTATTTT. The chain employs TRBV5-6 and TRBJ2-3; TRBD1 matches 8 bases. With 4 bases clipped from V and 3 bases from J, the junction kept 7 bases outside the gene matches. The CDR3 is 15 residues long. Germline CDR1 and CDR2: SGHDT and YYEEEE.

This clone was seen once. This chain links TRBV7-8 with TRBJ1-1, with unresolved D. The CDR3 is made up of 13 amino acids. Germline loops: CDR1 SGHVS, CDR2 FQNEAQ. V was pared by 1 base and J by 1 base, with 4 bases between. The CDR3 region is CASSLVTNTEAFF. The CDR3 nucleotides are TGTGCCAGCAGCTTAGTAACGAACACTGAAGCTTTCTTT.

A single count supports this clone. The chain joins TRBV11-3 to TRBJ1-4; D is undetermined. The CDR3 has 17 amino acids. V was pared by 9 bases and J by 0 bases, with 20 bases between. Germline CDR1 SGHNT, CDR2 YENEEA. CDR3 nucleotide sequence: TGTGCCAGAAGACCCATCATAGACCATGCAACTAATGAAAAACTGTTTTTT. Amino acids: CARRPIIDHATNEKLFF.

This clone was counted a single time. The chain couples TRBV6-2 or TRBV6-3 to TRBJ2-2, with D perhaps TRBD2 (6 bases). V lost 5 bases, J lost 6 bases, and 13 bases lay in between. This CDR3 is built from 14 residues. Germline loops: CDR1 MNHEY, CDR2 SVGEGT. CDR3 residues: CASSLRGTAGELFF. DNA for the CDR3: TGTGCCAGCAGTCTTCGGGGGACGGCCGGGGAGCTGTTTTTT.

V is TRBV19 and J is TRBJ1-2; no definite D call. CDR3 size: 12 residues. Germline V gene lookup returns CDR1 LNHDA and CDR2 SQIVND (reference sequence). V shed 6 bases and J shed 10 bases, with 15 bases lying between them. CDR3: CASSFSRTIYTF. CDR3 bases: TGTGCCAGTAGCTTTTCCCGGACGATCTACACCTTC.

V gene TRBV7-8 combines with J gene TRBJ2-7; the D gene is possibly TRBD1 (5 bases). CDR1 SGHVS and CDR2 FQNEAQ come from the germline V gene. The V end lost 5 bases, the J end lost 5 bases, and 13 bases lay between the germline ends. The CDR3 runs 13 residues. CDR3 DNA: TGTGCCAGCAGCGGGGCCGCTAGAGACGAGCAGTACTTC. Translating gives CASSGAARDEQYF.

This clone was counted a single time. V is TRBV19 and J is TRBJ1-6; TRBD1 matches at 8 bases. The CDR3 has 15 amino acids. Germline trimming cut 5 bases from V and 14 bases from J; bases unmatched to any gene: 14. CDR1 and CDR2 (germline): LNHDA, SQIVND (reference sequence). This chain's CDR3 is CASSLAGQGALSLHF. CDR3 coding DNA: TGTGCCAGTAGTCTCGCCGGGCAGGGGGCTCTTTCCCTCCACTTT. Full variable domain (rest looked up from reference TRBV19 and TRBJ1-6): DGGITQSPKYLFRKEGQNVTLSCEQNLNHDAMYWYRQDPGQGLRLIYYSQIVNDFQKGDIAEGYSVSREKKESFPLTVTSAQKNPTAFYLCASSLAGQGALSLHFGNGTRLTVT.

The sample holds a few counts of this clone. This chain connects TRBV28 to TRBJ1-2; D gene ambiguous. The CDR3 length is 15 residues. Germline V lookup: CDR1 MDHEN, CDR2 SYDVKM. The V end was cut by 6 bases, the J end by 2 bases, with 16 bases between. DNA of the CDR3: TGTGCCAGCAGCCCGTTGGTGAACGAAAACTATGGCTACACCTTC. It translates to CASSPLVNENYGYTF.

The CDR3 sequence: CASSRTWGQGDYGYTF. The DNA for the CDR3 is TGTGCCAGCAGTCGAACTTGGGGACAGGGGGACTATGGCTACACCTTC. The chain links TRBV28 to TRBJ1-2; 11 bases map to TRBD1. CDR3 length: 16 residues. After removal of 5 bases from V and 3 bases from J, the junction contained 8 bases not matched to a gene. Germline V CDR1 and CDR2: MDHEN, SYDVKM.

The chain joins TRBV6-2 or TRBV6-3 to TRBJ1-6, with D hard to call. V was trimmed by 1 base and J by 7 bases, leaving 5 bases between them. Germline V gene sequence: CDR1 MNHEY, CDR2 SVGEGT. The CDR3 contains 13 residues. Here the CDR3 DNA reads TGTGCCAGCAGTTACTGGGCGAATTCACCCCTCCACTTT. Encoded protein: CASSYWANSPLHF.

V and J are TRBV30 and TRBJ1-4, with D unclear. Germline V gives CDR1 GTSNPN, CDR2 SVGIG (reference sequence). CDR3 length: 14 amino acids. Trimming removed 2 bases at V and 0 bases at J, with 7 bases between. DNA for the CDR3: TGTGCCTGGAGTAGGCCCACAACTAATGAAAAACTGTTTTTT. Protein product: CAWSRPTTNEKLFF.

The chain carries TRBV7-2 and TRBJ1-4, with 7 positions matching TRBD1. Losses at the gene ends were 6 bases for V and 3 bases for J; bases not matched to a gene: 7. In germline, CDR1 is SGHTA, CDR2 FQGNSA. This CDR3 contains 15 residues. This CDR3 reads CASRPTGVANEKLFF. In DNA form, the CDR3 reads TGTGCCAGCAGACCCACAGGGGTGGCTAATGAAAAACTGTTTTTT.

This rearrangement joins TRBV7-6 to TRBJ2-3, with 9 bases identical to TRBD1. The CDR3 is 15 residues long. V dropped 8 bases and J dropped 6; count of bases not matched to a gene: 12. Germline V gene data show CDR1 as SGHVS and CDR2 as FNYEAQ. The CDR3 loop reads CASSGTGHPSDTQYF. The CDR3 DNA is TGTGCCAGCTCCGGGACAGGGCACCCCTCGGATACGCAGTATTTT.

The J gene is TRBJ2-5, the V gene TRBV15, with a possible D match to TRBD2 (6 bases). Germline V gene lookup returns CDR1 LNHNV and CDR2 YYDKDF (reference sequence). Trimming stripped 4 bases from V and 4 bases from J, with 10 bases between. This CDR3 has 13 residues. CDR3 in DNA: TGTGCCACCAGCACTAGCGCACGAGAGACCCAGTACTTC. Its translation: CATSTSARETQYF.

This chain uses TRBV4-2 with TRBJ2-3; TRBD2 might be the D (7 bases). Germline V gene sequence: CDR1 LGHNA, CDR2 YNFKEQ. The CDR3 has 17 residues. V lost 3 bases to trimming and J lost 0 bases, with 16 bases between them. CDR3 loop: CASSHLIAGASTDTQYF. The CDR3 DNA reads TGTGCCAGCAGCCACTTAATTGCGGGGGCTAGCACAGATACGCAGTATTTT.

The chain recombines TRBV4-3 with TRBJ2-2; D is unresolved. Trimming stripped 0 bases from V and 0 bases from J, with 8 bases between. The V gene's germline CDR1 is LGHNA and CDR2 YSLEER. The CDR3 runs 16 residues. The CDR3 DNA sequence: TGCGCCAGCAGCCAAGATCTGTTCGCGAACACCGGGGAGCTGTTTTTT. It yields the protein CASSQDLFANTGELFF.

The chain has TRBV5-8 and TRBJ1-5, with TRBD1 matching over 7 bases. The CDR3 length is 15 residues. From germline, CDR1 is SGHTS and CDR2 YDEGEE. The junction had 3 bases not matched to a gene; V was cut back by 3 bases and J by 0 bases. The CDR3 loop reads CASSSTGFSNQPQHF. CDR3 nucleotides: TGTGCCAGCAGCTCGACAGGGTTTAGCAATCAGCCCCAGCATTTT.

As for this clone: The same CDR3 also results from other DNA sequences found in this sample. V is TRBV30 and J is TRBJ1-3; D gene uncertain. Germline CDR1 reads GTSNPN; CDR2 reads SVGIG (reference sequence). V was clipped by 0 bases and J by 4 bases, with 4 bases between them. There are 12 residues in the CDR3. The CDR3 sequence is CAWSVQGNTIYF. In nucleotides, the CDR3 is TGTGCCTGGAGTGTACAGGGAAACACCATATATTTT.

The table lists this clone with a count of one. The chain carries TRBV19 and TRBJ2-1; 8 bases map to TRBD2. The CDR3 covers 14 residues. The germline CDR1 and CDR2 sequences are LNHDA and SQIVND (reference sequence). V gave up 7 bases and J gave up 3 bases; unmatched junction bases: 5. CDR3 residues: CASTFGTSYNEQFF. For the CDR3, the DNA is TGTGCCAGTACGTTTGGGACTAGCTACAATGAGCAGTTCTTC.

The CDR3 nucleotides read TGTGCCAGCTCCGGAGGGAGCAATGAGCAGTTCTTC. This codes for CASSGGSNEQFF. The V gene is TRBV18, the J gene TRBJ2-1, with D possibly being TRBD2 (6 bases). Germline V gene lookup returns CDR1 KGHSH and CDR2 LQKENI. This CDR3 contains 12 residues. Trimming pared 6 bases from V and 6 bases from J, leaving 9 bases between.

The chain employs TRBV19 and TRBJ1-1, with 8 bases matching TRBD1. This CDR3 has 14 amino acids. Germline V CDR1 and CDR2: LNHDA, SQIVND (reference sequence). The V segment lost 10 bases and the J segment 1 base; nucleotides outside the gene matches: 8. This chain's CDR3 is CAISQGEGNTEAFF. CDR3 sequence (DNA): TGTGCCATCTCACAGGGGGAAGGGAACACTGAAGCTTTCTTT.

The J gene is TRBJ1-1, the V gene TRBV27; a possible D gene is TRBD1 (5 bases). There are 15 residues in the CDR3. CDR1 MNHEY and CDR2 SMNVEV come from the germline V gene (reference sequence). V was clipped by 3 bases and J by 4 bases, with 15 bases between them. CDR3 protein: CASSLGVQLSTEAFF. CDR3 nucleotide sequence: TGTGCCAGCAGTTTGGGGGTTCAACTGAGCACTGAAGCTTTCTTT.

This sequence joins TRBV30 and TRBJ1-5; no reliable D call. The CDR3 loop spans 12 amino acids. Germline V lookup: CDR1 GTSNPN, CDR2 SVGIG (reference sequence). The germline V and J ends were trimmed by 3 bases and 7 bases, with 10 bases remaining between them. The CDR3 is CAWRISGQPQHF. CDR3 DNA: TGTGCCTGGAGAATTTCGGGACAGCCCCAGCATTTT.

V and J are TRBV6-2 or TRBV6-3 and TRBJ1-2; a weak D match, TRBD1 (5 bases). The CDR3 covers 12 residues. V dropped 4 bases and J dropped 4 bases, with 7 bases sitting between them. CDR1 is MNHEY and CDR2 is SVGEGT in the germline V gene. For the CDR3, the DNA is TGTGCCAGCAGTTTAACAGGCTATGGCTACACCTTC. Translated: CASSLTGYGYTF.

The chain uses TRBV4-1 and TRBJ2-5, with 11 bases matching TRBD1. Losses at the gene ends were 4 bases for V and 4 bases for J; bases not matched to a gene: 5. Germline lookup yields CDR1 MGHRA and CDR2 YSYEKL. This CDR3 is built from 15 residues. CDR3 in amino acids: CASSLRDRGGETQYF. For the CDR3, the DNA is TGCGCCAGCAGCCTCCGGGACAGGGGGGGAGAGACCCAGTACTTC.

This rearrangement joins TRBV6-5 to TRBJ2-2, with a tentative D call TRBD1 (6 bases). V lost 1 base and J lost 1, with 7 bases in between. The CDR3 loop spans 15 amino acids. Per the germline V gene, CDR1 is MNHEY and CDR2 is SVGAGI. The CDR3 bases are TGTGCCAGCAGTTACTTGGGACAGAACACCGGGGAGCTGTTTTTT. It translates to CASSYLGQNTGELFF.

This clone was counted between two and nine times. For the CDR3, the DNA is TGTGCCAGCGGAATAGCGGGGGTGCACAATGAGCAGTTCTTC. Its translation: CASGIAGVHNEQFF. This chain uses TRBV6-5 with TRBJ2-1, with 9 nucleotides matching TRBD2. Germline values: CDR1 MNHEY, CDR2 SVGAGI. The CDR3 is 14 amino acids. The V gene end was trimmed by 8 bases and the J gene end by 5 bases; junction bases not matched to a gene: 7.